This paragraph reports one T cell receptor beta chain. This record comes from a study of T cells after yellow fever vaccination. The CDR3 has 18 amino acids. J lost 1 base, V lost 6 bases, and 12 bases had no gene match. Germline V lookup: CDR1 SGHAT, CDR2 FQNNGV. A single record per CDR3 protein comes from TCRdb applying MiXCR to the 5' RACE reads. The sample carries some 290,000 distinct CDR3 sequences, approximately 12% recorded once. The sample was CD4+ T cells sorted from PBMCs, taken 45 days after the yellow fever booster vaccination. The chain is built from TRBV11-2 and TRBJ2-6, with 7 bases fitting TRBD2. This TCR was sampled from a man between 18 and 35 years old who received the YFV17D yellow fever vaccine. Here the CDR3 DNA reads TGTGCCAGCAGGCGAAGCGGGGTTCACAGGTCTGGGGCCAACGTCCTGACTTTC. Translated, it gives CASRRSGVHRSGANVLTF.